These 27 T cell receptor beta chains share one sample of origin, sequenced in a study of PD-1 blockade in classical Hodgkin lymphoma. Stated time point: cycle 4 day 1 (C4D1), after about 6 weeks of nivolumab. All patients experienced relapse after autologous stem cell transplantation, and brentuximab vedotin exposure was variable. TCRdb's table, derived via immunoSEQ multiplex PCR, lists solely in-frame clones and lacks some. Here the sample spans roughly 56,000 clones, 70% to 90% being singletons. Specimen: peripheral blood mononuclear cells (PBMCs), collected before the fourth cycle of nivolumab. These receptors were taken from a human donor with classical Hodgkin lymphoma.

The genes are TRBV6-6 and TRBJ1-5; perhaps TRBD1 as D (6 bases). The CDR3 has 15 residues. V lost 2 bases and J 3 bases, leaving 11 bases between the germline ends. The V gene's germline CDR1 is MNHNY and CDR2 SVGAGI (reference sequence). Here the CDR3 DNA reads TGTGCCAGCAGTTACGGAAGGGGGGTCAATCAGCCCCAGCATTTT. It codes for CASSYGRGVNQPQHF.

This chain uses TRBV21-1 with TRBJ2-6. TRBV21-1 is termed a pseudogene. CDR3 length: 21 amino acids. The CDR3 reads CASSKAGEDRDILSGANVLTF. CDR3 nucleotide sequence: TGTGCCAGCAGCAAAGCGGGGGAAGACCGGGATATTCTATCTGGGGCCAACGTCCTGACTTTC.

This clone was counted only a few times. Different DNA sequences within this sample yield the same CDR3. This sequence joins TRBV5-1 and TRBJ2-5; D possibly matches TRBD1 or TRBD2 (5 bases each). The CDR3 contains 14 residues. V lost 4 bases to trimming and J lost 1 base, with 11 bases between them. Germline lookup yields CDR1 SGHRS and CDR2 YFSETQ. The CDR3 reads CASSRDGIQETQYF. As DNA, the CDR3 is TGCGCCAGCAGCCGGGACGGAATCCAAGAGACCCAGTACTTC. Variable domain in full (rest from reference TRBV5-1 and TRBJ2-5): KAGVTQTPRYLIKTRGQQVTLSCSPISGHRSVSWYQQTPGQGLQFLFEYFSETQRNKGNFPGRFSGRQFSNSRSEMNVSTLELGDSALYLCASSRDGIQETQYFGPGTRLLVL.

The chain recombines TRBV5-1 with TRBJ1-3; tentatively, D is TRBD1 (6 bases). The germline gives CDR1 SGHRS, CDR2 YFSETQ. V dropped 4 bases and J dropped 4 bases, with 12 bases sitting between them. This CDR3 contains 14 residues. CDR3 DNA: TGCGCCAGCAGCACCGGACAGAGCGGAAACACCATATATTTT. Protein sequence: CASSTGQSGNTIYF.

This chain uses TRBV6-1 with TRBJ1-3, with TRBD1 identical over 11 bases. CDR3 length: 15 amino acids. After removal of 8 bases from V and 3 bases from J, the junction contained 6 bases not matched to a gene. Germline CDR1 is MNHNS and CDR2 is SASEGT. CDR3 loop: CASYTGQGGGNTIYF. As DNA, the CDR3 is TGTGCCAGCTATACGGGACAGGGGGGTGGAAACACCATATATTTT.

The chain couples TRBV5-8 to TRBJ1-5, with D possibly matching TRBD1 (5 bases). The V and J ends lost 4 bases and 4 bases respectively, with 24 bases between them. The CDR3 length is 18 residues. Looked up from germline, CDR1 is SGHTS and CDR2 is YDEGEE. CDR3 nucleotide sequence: TGTGCCAGCAGCGGTGGTCCAGGGAGGATGGGGAAAAATCAGCCCCAGCATTTT. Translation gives CASSGGPGRMGKNQPQHF.

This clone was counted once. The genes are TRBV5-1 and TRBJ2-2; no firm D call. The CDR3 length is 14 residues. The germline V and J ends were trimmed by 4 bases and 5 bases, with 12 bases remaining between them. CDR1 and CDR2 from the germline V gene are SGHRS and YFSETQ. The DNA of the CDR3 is TGCGCCAGCAGCCTGCAGGAACCAACCGGGGAGCTGTTTTTT. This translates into CASSLQEPTGELFF.

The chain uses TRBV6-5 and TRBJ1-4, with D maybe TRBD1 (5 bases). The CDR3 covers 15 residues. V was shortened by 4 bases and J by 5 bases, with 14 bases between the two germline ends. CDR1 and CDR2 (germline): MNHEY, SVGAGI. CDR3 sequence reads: CASSSRVGPNEKLFF. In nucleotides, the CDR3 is TGTGCCAGCAGTTCCAGGGTAGGACCCAATGAAAAACTGTTTTTT.

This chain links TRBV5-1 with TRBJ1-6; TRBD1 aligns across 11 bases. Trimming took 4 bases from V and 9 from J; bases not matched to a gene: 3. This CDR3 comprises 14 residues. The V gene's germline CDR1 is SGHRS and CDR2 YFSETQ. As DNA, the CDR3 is TGCGCCAGCAGCGGGGGACAGGGGGGTTCACCCCTCCACTTT. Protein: CASSGGQGGSPLHF.

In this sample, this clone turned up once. The CDR3 region is CATWREGTGGLDSPLHF. The CDR3 DNA reads TGTGCCACCTGGAGAGAGGGGACAGGCGGTCTCGACTCACCCCTCCACTTT. The V gene is TRBV28, the J gene TRBJ1-6; 8 bases map to TRBD1. The length of the CDR3 is 17 residues. J lost 10 bases, V lost 10 bases, and 21 bases had no gene match. Germline lookup yields CDR1 MDHEN and CDR2 SYDVKM.

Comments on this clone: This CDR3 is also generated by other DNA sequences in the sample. CDR3 coding DNA: TGCGCCAGCAGCTTGGGGGGTAATTCACCCCTCCACTTT. Its translation: CASSLGGNSPLHF. This chain uses TRBV5-1 with TRBJ1-6, with D hard to call. Germline V lookup: CDR1 SGHRS, CDR2 YFSETQ. V shed 0 bases and J shed 6 bases, with 4 bases lying between them. The CDR3 is 13 residues long. Supplemented by reference TRBV5-1 and TRBJ1-6, the full variable domain reads KAGVTQTPRYLIKTRGQQVTLSCSPISGHRSVSWYQQTPGQGLQFLFEYFSETQRNKGNFPGRFSGRQFSNSRSEMNVSTLELGDSALYLCASSLGGNSPLHFGNGTRLTVT.

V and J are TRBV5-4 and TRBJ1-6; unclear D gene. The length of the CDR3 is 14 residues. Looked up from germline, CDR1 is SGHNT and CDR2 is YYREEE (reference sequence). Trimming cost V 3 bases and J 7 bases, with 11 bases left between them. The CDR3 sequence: CASSSAEVNSPLHF. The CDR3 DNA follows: TGTGCCAGCAGCTCGGCGGAGGTGAATTCACCCCTCCACTTT.

The CDR3 here is CASLSGDSSYNEQFF. The CDR3 DNA sequence: TGCGCCAGTCTTAGCGGGGACAGCTCCTACAATGAGCAGTTCTTC. The chain joins TRBV5-1 to TRBJ2-1, with D perhaps TRBD2 (8 bases). This CDR3 has 15 residues. V dropped 8 bases and J dropped 0 bases, with 15 bases sitting between them. CDR1 SGHRS and CDR2 YFSETQ come from the germline V gene.

CDR3 residues: CAISARAPQETQYF. In DNA form, the CDR3 reads TGTGCCATCAGCGCCCGGGCGCCCCAAGAGACCCAGTACTTC. This rearrangement joins TRBV10-3 to TRBJ2-5; no clear D. Germline V CDR1 and CDR2: ENHRY, SYGVKD. Deletions cut 6 bases from V and 1 base from J, with 12 bases between. CDR3 length equals 14 residues.

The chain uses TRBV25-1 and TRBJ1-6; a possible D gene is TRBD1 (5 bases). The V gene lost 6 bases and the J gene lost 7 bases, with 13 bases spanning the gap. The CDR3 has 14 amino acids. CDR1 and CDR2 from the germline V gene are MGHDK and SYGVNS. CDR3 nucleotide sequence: TGTGCCAGCAGCAGGGCGACTGCCAATTCACCCCTCCACTTT. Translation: CASSRATANSPLHF.

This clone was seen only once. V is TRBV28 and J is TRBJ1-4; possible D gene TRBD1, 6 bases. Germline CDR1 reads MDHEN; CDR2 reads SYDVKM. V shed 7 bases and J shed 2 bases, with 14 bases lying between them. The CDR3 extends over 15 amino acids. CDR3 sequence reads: CASIFTGNTNEKLFF. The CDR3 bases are TGTGCCAGCATTTTCACAGGGAATACTAATGAAAAACTGTTTTTT.

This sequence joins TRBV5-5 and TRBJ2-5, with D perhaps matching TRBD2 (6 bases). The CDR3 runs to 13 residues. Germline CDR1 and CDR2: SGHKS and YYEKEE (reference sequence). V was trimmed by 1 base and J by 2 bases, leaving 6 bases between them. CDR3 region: CASSLRGQETQYF. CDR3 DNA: TGTGCCAGCAGCTTGCGGGGGCAAGAGACCCAGTACTTC.

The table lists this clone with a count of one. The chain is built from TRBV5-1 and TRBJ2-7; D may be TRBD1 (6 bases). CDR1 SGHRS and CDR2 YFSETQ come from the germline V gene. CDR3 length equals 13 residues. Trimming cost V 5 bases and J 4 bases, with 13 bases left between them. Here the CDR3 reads CASSQGLSYEQYF. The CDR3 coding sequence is TGCGCCAGCAGTCAGGGGTTAAGTTACGAGCAGTACTTC.

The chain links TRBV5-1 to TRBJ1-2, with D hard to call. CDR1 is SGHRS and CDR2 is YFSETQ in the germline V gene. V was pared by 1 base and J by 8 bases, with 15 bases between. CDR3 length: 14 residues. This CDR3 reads CASSLLTTSEGYTF. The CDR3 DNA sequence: TGCGCCAGCAGCTTGCTGACAACGTCCGAGGGCTACACCTTC. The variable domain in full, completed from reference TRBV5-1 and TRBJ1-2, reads KAGVTQTPRYLIKTRGQQVTLSCSPISGHRSVSWYQQTPGQGLQFLFEYFSETQRNKGNFPGRFSGRQFSNSRSEMNVSTLELGDSALYLCASSLLTTSEGYTFGSGTRLTVV.

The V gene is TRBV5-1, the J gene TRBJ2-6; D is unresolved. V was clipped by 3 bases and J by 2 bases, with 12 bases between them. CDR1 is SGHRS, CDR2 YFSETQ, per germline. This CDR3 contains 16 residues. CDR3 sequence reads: CASSSLITAGANVLTF. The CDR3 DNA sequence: TGCGCCAGCAGCTCCCTTATTACTGCTGGGGCCAACGTCCTGACTTTC.

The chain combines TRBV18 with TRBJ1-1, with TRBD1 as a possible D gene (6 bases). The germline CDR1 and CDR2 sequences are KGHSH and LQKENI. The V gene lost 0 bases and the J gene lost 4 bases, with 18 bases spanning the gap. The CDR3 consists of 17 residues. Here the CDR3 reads CASSPPDTGARTTEAFF. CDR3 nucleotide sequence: TGTGCCAGCTCACCACCGGATACGGGGGCTAGGACCACTGAAGCTTTCTTT.

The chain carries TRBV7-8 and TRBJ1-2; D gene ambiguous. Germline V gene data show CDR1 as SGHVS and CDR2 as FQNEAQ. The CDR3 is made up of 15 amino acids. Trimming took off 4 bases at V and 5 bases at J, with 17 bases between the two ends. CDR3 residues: CASSSVAAFGYGYTF. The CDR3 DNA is TGTGCCAGCAGCTCAGTGGCGGCCTTCGGATATGGCTACACCTTC.

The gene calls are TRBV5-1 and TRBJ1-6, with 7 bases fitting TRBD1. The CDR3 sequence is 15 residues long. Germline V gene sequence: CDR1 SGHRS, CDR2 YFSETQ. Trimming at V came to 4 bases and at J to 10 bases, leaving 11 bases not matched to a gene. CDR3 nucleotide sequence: TGCGCCAGCAGCGTGACAGGGAAAGACGACTCACCCCTCCACTTT. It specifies CASSVTGKDDSPLHF.

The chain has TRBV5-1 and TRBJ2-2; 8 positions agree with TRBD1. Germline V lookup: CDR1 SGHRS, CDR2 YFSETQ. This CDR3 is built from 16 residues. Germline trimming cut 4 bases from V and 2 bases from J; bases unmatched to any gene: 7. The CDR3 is CASSIGQGLNTGELFF. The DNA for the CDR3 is TGCGCCAGCAGCATCGGACAGGGTCTAAACACCGGGGAGCTGTTTTTT.

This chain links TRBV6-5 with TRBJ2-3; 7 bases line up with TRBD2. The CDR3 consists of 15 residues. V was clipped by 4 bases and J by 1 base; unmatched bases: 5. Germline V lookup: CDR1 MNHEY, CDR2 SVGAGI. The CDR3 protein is CASSFSSGRTDTQYF. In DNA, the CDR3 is TGTGCCAGCAGTTTCTCTAGCGGCCGCACAGATACGCAGTATTTT.

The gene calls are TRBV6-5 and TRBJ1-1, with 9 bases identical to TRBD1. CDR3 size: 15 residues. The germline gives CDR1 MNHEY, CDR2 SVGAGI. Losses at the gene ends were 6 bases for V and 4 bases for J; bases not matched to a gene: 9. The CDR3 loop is CASRDTGTGLTEAFF. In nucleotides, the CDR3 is TGTGCCAGCAGGGATACCGGGACAGGGCTCACTGAAGCTTTCTTT.

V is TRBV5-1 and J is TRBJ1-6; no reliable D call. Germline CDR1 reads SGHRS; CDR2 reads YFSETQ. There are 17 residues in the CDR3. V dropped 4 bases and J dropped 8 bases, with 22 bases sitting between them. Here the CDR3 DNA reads TGCGCCAGCAGCGAGAATGGTCCGGCAGGTAATCATTCACCCCTCCACTTT. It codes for CASSENGPAGNHSPLHF. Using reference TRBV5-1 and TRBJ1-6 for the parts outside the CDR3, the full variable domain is KAGVTQTPRYLIKTRGQQVTLSCSPISGHRSVSWYQQTPGQGLQFLFEYFSETQRNKGNFPGRFSGRQFSNSRSEMNVSTLELGDSALYLCASSENGPAGNHSPLHFGNGTRLTVT.